Presented here are 4 T cell receptor beta chains from one specimen sequenced in a study of CD8 T cells in Susac syndrome. Random hexamers were used to reverse transcribe the RNA input (roughly 0.5 to 1 ug). MiXCR, applied by TCRdb to the immunoSEQ multiplex PCR reads, yields one record per CDR3 protein. Of tens of thousands of distinct CDR3 sequences listed, approximately 94% are singletons. Sequencing was done on a sample of CD8+ T cells from PBMCs. These TCRs come from a human donor with Susac syndrome.

The chain combines TRBV5-4 with TRBJ1-1; the D is unclear. The CDR3 spans 10 residues. Between the trimmed V and J ends, which lost 4 bases and 7 bases, there was a span of 5 bases. The germline CDR1 and CDR2 sequences are SGHNT and YYREEE (reference sequence). Written as DNA, the CDR3 is TGTGCCAGCAGCCCAGTTGAAGCTTTCTTT. It specifies CASSPVEAFF.

This clonotype was observed a single time. The rearrangement links TRBV20-1 to TRBJ2-1, with 8 bases aligning to TRBD2. V was pared by 3 bases and J by 4 bases, with 8 bases of the junction left unmatched. The CDR3 loop spans 15 amino acids. Germline V gene data show CDR1 as DFQATT and CDR2 as SNEGSKA (reference sequence). The CDR3 sequence: CSASPPGGAYNEQFF. Here the CDR3 DNA reads TGCAGTGCTAGCCCTCCCGGGGGGGCATACAATGAGCAGTTCTTC.

The chain is built from TRBV6-1 and TRBJ2-3; no reliable D call. Germline CDR1 reads MNHNS; CDR2 reads SASEGT. V lost 2 bases to trimming and J lost 1 base, with 10 bases between them. The CDR3 is 15 residues long. The CDR3 protein is CASSEHPLGTDTQYF. Written as DNA, the CDR3 is TGTGCCAGCAGTGAACACCCACTGGGCACAGATACGCAGTATTTT.

The rearrangement joins TRBV27 to TRBJ2-3, with 7 positions matching TRBD2. The V gene end was trimmed by 4 bases and the J gene end by 4 bases; junction bases not matched to a gene: 5. Germline-derived CDR1 and CDR2 are MNHEY and SMNVEV (reference sequence). CDR3 length: 14 residues. CDR3 amino acids: CASSYPAGADTQYF. CDR3 nucleotides: TGTGCCAGCAGTTACCCTGCGGGGGCAGATACGCAGTATTTT.